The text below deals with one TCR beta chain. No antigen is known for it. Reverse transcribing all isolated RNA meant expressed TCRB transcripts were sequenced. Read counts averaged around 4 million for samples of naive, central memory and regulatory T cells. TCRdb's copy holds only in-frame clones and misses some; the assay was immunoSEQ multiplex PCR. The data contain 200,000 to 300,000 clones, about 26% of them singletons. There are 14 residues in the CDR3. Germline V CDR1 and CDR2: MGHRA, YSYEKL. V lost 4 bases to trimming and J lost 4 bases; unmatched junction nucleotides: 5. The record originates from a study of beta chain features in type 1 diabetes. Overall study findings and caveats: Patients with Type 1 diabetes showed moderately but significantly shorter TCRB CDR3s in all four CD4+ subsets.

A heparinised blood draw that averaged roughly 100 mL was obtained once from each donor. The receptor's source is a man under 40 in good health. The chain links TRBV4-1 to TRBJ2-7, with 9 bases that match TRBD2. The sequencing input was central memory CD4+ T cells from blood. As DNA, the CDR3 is TGCGCCAGCAGCCTCCTAGCGGGATTGTACGAGCAGTACTTC. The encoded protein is CASSLLAGLYEQYF.